The clone carrying this TCR beta chain was detected only once. This entry belongs to a study of blood T cell repertoires in COVID-19. The V and J ends lost 1 base and 9 bases respectively, with 13 bases between them. There are 14 residues in the CDR3. Per the germline V gene, CDR1 is MGHRA and CDR2 is YSYEKL. This table comes from immunoSEQ multiplex PCR, and its TCRdb copy is limited to in-frame clones, with some not included. This table has around 200,000 clones, around 81% appearing once. This receptor was identified in a woman in her seventies with acute or convalescent COVID-19. Source material: peripheral blood. The chain recombines TRBV4-1 with TRBJ1-5, with D perhaps TRBD1 (6 bases). The CDR3 DNA reads as TGCGCCAGCAGCCAAGGGACAGTAGTTTGGCCCCAGCATTTT. Protein sequence: CASSQGTVVWPQHF.